This T cell receptor (beta chain) originates from a study of cytomegalovirus exposure and HLA in healthy donors. Germline assignment: CDR1 LNHDA and CDR2 SQIVND (reference sequence). The CDR3 runs 15 residues. Trimming took 3 bases from V and 2 from J; bases not matched to a gene: 5. PCR used 60 Vbeta primers and 13 Jbeta primers. TCRdb keeps only in-frame clones here, not all; method: immunoSEQ multiplex PCR. The sample yields around 170,000 clones, 76% seen once. The sample consisted of PBMCs. The TCR comes from a man younger than 30 in good health and CMV-seronegative. The chain uses TRBV19 and TRBJ2-3; 7 positions match TRBD1. The CDR3: CASSIRDSVTDTQYF. The CDR3 region has the DNA TGTGCCAGTAGTATCCGGGACAGTGTCACAGATACGCAGTATTTT. Complete variable domain (other parts from reference TRBV19 and TRBJ2-3): DGGITQSPKYLFRKEGQNVTLSCEQNLNHDAMYWYRQDPGQGLRLIYYSQIVNDFQKGDIAEGYSVSREKKESFPLTVTSAQKNPTAFYLCASSIRDSVTDTQYFGPGTRLTVL.